This T cell receptor beta chain was recovered during a study of blood T cell repertoires in COVID-19. Background on the study: Acute and convalescent COVID-19 samples came from the United States, Italy and Spain.

Data came from immunoSEQ multiplex PCR; TCRdb stores just in-frame clones and leaves some out. The data show about 80,000 clones, with 76% seen just once and roughly 15% held by the top ten. The CDR3 consists of 18 residues. The germline gives CDR1 MNHNY, CDR2 SVGAGI (reference sequence). Trimming removed 5 bases from V and 5 bases from J; junction bases left unmatched: 21. The source is a man aged 65-85 years with active or convalescent COVID-19. The chain uses TRBV6-6 and TRBJ2-7, with 7 positions matching TRBD2. The sequenced sample was peripheral blood. The CDR3 sequence: CASSPPPRGGGGFNEQYF. The CDR3 nucleotides read TGTGCCAGCAGTCCACCACCTCGCGGCGGGGGAGGGTTCAACGAGCAGTACTTC.